This TCR beta chain appears in the sequencing data of a study of human T cells and chemical hapten exposure. At the level of the study: Per-sample TCR yield variability stemmed mainly from small pooled library volume differences.

The sample's time point: patch test 1, 2 weeks after DPC sensitization. As for treatment: therapeutic diphenylcyclopropenone sensitization with weekly scalp DPC. The starting material, unfractionated whole blood, was used for total RNA extraction. MiXCR was run by TCRdb on the RACE reads, yielding one entry per CDR3 protein. The table includes more than 70,000 distinct CDR3 sequences, 12% detected once. CDR1 is LGHDT and CDR2 is YNNKEL in the germline V gene (reference sequence). V lost 3 bases, J lost 0 bases, and 6 bases lay in between. The CDR3 is 13 residues long. The TCR originated in a woman aged 55-75 years with alopecia areata. Some clones in this sample may be carry-over from other donors' samples. Material: whole blood, obtained in connection with sensitization to the hapten diphenylcyclopropenone (DPC). V gene TRBV3-1 combines with J gene TRBJ2-7; D call uncertain. CDR3: CASSQLSSYEQYF. The CDR3 nucleotides read TGTGCCAGCAGCCAGTTGAGCTCCTACGAGCAGTACTTC.